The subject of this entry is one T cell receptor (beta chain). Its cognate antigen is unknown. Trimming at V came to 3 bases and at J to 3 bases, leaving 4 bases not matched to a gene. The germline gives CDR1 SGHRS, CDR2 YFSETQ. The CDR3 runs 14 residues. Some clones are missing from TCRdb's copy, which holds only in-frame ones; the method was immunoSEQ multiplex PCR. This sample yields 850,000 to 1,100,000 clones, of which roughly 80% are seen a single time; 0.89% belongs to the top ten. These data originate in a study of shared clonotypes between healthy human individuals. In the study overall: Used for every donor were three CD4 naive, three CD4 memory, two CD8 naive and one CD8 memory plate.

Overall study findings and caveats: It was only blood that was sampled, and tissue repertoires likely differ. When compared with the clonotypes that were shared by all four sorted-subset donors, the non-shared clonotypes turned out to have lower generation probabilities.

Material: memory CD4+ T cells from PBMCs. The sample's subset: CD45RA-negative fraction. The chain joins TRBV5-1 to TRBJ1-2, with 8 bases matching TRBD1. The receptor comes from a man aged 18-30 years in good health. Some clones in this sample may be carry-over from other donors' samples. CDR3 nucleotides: TGCGCCAGCAGCTGGCTGACAGGGGACTATGGCTACACCTTC. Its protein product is CASSWLTGDYGYTF.